This T cell receptor beta chain is from a study of a mutant IDH1 vaccine in newly diagnosed glioma. The sample's time point: week 11, during vaccination. Each vaccine dose was 300 ug of mutant IDH1 20-mer peptide, with topical imiquimod. After removal of 5 bases from V and 4 bases from J, the junction contained 15 bases not matched to a gene. The CDR3 length is 17 residues. Germline V gene lookup returns CDR1 SEHNR and CDR2 FQNEAQ (reference sequence). On this clone itself: No antigen is known for it.

Here immunoSEQ multiplex PCR was the method, and the copy in TCRdb shows in-frame clones only, minus some. The table lists 110,000 or so clones, 90% of them singletons. The specimen comprised PBMCs, sampled from a glioma patient whose treatment included an IDH1 peptide vaccine. The sequence came from a woman in her 50s with glioma. The chain joins TRBV7-9 to TRBJ2-3, with 7 bases matching TRBD1. The CDR3 sequence: CASSPKSRQGNPDTQYF. CDR3 coding DNA: TGTGCCAGCAGCCCGAAATCCCGACAGGGAAATCCAGATACGCAGTATTTT.